Following are 14 T cell receptor beta chains from one sample sequenced in a study of blood T cell repertoires in COVID-19. Repertoires were generated with immunoSEQ multiplex PCR, while TCRdb's copy carries only in-frame clones and drops some. The sample comprises 330,000 or so clones, roughly 90% of which are singletons, and roughly 18% rests with the top ten. Material: PBMCs or T cells enriched from blood (not recorded which). The receptors here all came from a woman aged 25 to 39 who had recovered from COVID-19.

The CDR3 DNA is TGTGCCAGCAGCCCAGGGGAGGGTGAAAAACTGTTTTTT. Its translation: CASSPGEGEKLFF. The rearrangement links TRBV7-2 to TRBJ1-4, with D possibly matching TRBD1 (6 bases). The CDR3 contains 13 residues. V lost 5 bases, J lost 7 bases, and 11 bases lay in between. CDR1 is SGHTA and CDR2 is FQGNSA in the germline V gene. Full variable domain (remainder filled in from reference TRBV7-2 and TRBJ1-4): GAGVSQSPSNKVTEKGKDVELRCDPISGHTALYWYRQSLGQGLEFLIYFQGNSAPDKSGLPSDRFSAERTGGSVSTLTIQRTQQEDSAVYLCASSPGEGEKLFFGSGTQLSVL.

The chain employs TRBV28 and TRBJ1-2, with D possibly matching TRBD1 (6 bases). The V end was cut by 7 bases, the J end by 2 bases, with 20 bases between. The CDR3 runs to 16 residues. In germline, CDR1 is MDHEN, CDR2 SYDVKM. The CDR3 sequence: CASTPGPSRGNYGYTF. As DNA, the CDR3 is TGTGCCAGCACTCCCGGCCCAAGCAGGGGAAACTATGGCTACACCTTC.

This chain links TRBV7-2 with TRBJ1-1; 9 positions agree with TRBD1. Germline loops: CDR1 SGHTA, CDR2 FQGNSA. This CDR3 contains 14 residues. The trim removed 6 bases at V and 7 bases at J, leaving 9 bases unmatched. The CDR3 DNA follows: TGTGCCAGCAGTTTGGGACAGGGCGGAAGTGAAGCTTTCTTT. It specifies CASSLGQGGSEAFF.

V gene TRBV16 combines with J gene TRBJ1-5; D is possibly TRBD1 (6 bases). V was clipped by 4 bases and J by 4 bases, with 11 bases between them. The CDR3 is 14 residues long. Germline lookup yields CDR1 KGHSY and CDR2 FQNENV. DNA of the CDR3: TGTGCCAGCAGCCCAACAGGGAAGAATCAGCCCCAGCATTTT. This codes for CASSPTGKNQPQHF.

This clone has just one count. The chain joins TRBV27 to TRBJ2-3; D might be TRBD2 (6 bases). V was clipped by 3 bases and J by 2 bases, with 9 bases between them. This CDR3 is built from 14 residues. Germline CDR1 reads MNHEY; CDR2 reads SMNVEV (reference sequence). The CDR3 loop is CASSLLADTDTQYF. The DNA of the CDR3 is TGTGCCAGCAGTTTGTTAGCGGACACAGATACGCAGTATTTT.

Note on this clone: Other nucleotide sequences in the sample specify the same CDR3. The rearrangement links TRBV3-1 (or the pseudogene TRBV3-2) to TRBJ1-3; D not resolved. Germline CDR1 LGHDT, CDR2 YNNKEL (reference sequence). Trimming left V 4 bases short and J 0 bases short, with 7 bases between. The CDR3 totals 14 residues. CDR3 loop: CASSPRDSGNTIYF. The DNA of the CDR3 is TGTGCCAGCAGCCCAAGAGACTCTGGAAACACCATATATTTT.

CDR3 nucleotide sequence: TGTGCCAGCAGCCGACCCGGGGACAGAATTAATGAAAAACTGTTTTTT. Amino acids: CASSRPGDRINEKLFF. The chain links TRBV7-9 to TRBJ1-4, with TRBD1 matching over 7 bases. V shed 5 bases and J 4 bases; nucleotides not matched to a gene: 10. CDR1 is SEHNR, CDR2 FQNEAQ, per germline (reference sequence). The CDR3 extends over 16 amino acids. The full variable domain, its missing parts supplied by reference TRBV7-9 and TRBJ1-4, is DTGVSQNPRHKITKRGQNVTFRCDPISEHNRLYWYRQTLGQGPEFLTYFQNEAQLEKSRLLSDRFSAERPKGSFSTLEIQRTEQGDSAMYLCASSRPGDRINEKLFFGSGTQLSVL.

The chain links TRBV19 to TRBJ2-4; D might be TRBD1 (6 bases). The V and J ends lost 3 bases and 5 bases respectively, with 14 bases between them. Germline CDR1 is LNHDA and CDR2 is SQIVND (reference sequence). This CDR3 spans 15 amino acids. The CDR3, as DNA: TGTGCCAGTAGTATGGGGCTTCGGACAGAAAACATTCAGTACTTC. The encoded protein is CASSMGLRTENIQYF. The full variable domain, with the rest looked up from reference TRBV19 and TRBJ2-4, is DGGITQSPKYLFRKEGQNVTLSCEQNLNHDAMYWYRQDPGQGLRLIYYSQIVNDFQKGDIAEGYSVSREKKESFPLTVTSAQKNPTAFYLCASSMGLRTENIQYFGAGTRLSVL.

The V and J genes are TRBV5-1 and TRBJ1-1; unclear D gene. Deletions cut 0 bases from V and 3 bases from J, with 6 bases between. The germline CDR1 and CDR2 sequences are SGHRS and YFSETQ. The CDR3 spans 13 residues. As DNA, the CDR3 is TGCGCCAGCAGCTTGGAACCAGACACTGAAGCTTTCTTT. Protein sequence: CASSLEPDTEAFF.

This clone appeared a few times. The rearrangement links TRBV28 to TRBJ2-7, with D perhaps matching TRBD2 (7 bases). The CDR3 runs to 15 residues. The ends were cut back, 6 bases at V and 2 bases at J, with 17 bases in the middle. Germline CDR1 reads MDHEN; CDR2 reads SYDVKM. The CDR3 nucleotides are TGTGCCAGCAGCCTACAGGGAGGGACTACCTACGAGCAGTACTTC. As protein: CASSLQGGTTYEQYF.

The genes are TRBV7-9 and TRBJ1-2; 7 bases are a match to TRBD1. CDR3 length: 14 amino acids. Germline CDR1 reads SEHNR; CDR2 reads FQNEAQ (reference sequence). J lost 5 bases, V lost 1 base, and 4 bases had no gene match. This CDR3 reads CASSLEGTEYGYTF. The CDR3 DNA sequence: TGTGCCAGCAGCTTAGAAGGGACAGAATATGGCTACACCTTC.

This clone was picked up one time. The chain uses TRBV6-6 and TRBJ1-1, with D possibly matching TRBD1 (6 bases). V gave up 8 bases and J gave up 7 bases, with 11 bases separating them. The CDR3 has 11 residues. Germline loops: CDR1 MNHNY, CDR2 SVGAGI (reference sequence). CDR3 nucleotides: TGTGCCAGCCACAGGGTTTTTGAAGCTTTCTTT. It codes for CASHRVFEAFF.

The chain combines TRBV27 with TRBJ2-1, with 13 bases identical to TRBD2. The CDR3 length is 18 residues. Germline V lookup: CDR1 MNHEY, CDR2 SMNVEV (reference sequence). J lost 7 bases, V lost 6 bases, and 15 bases had no gene match. The CDR3: CASRQGTLGLAGRNEQFF. DNA for the CDR3: TGTGCCAGCAGGCAAGGAACTTTGGGACTAGCGGGAAGGAATGAGCAGTTCTTC.

The rearrangement uses TRBV2 and TRBJ1-4, with D tentatively TRBD1 (6 bases). This CDR3 comprises 16 residues. V dropped 6 bases and J dropped 4 bases, with 18 bases sitting between them. Per germline, CDR1 SNHLY and CDR2 FYNNEI. The CDR3 DNA reads TGTGCCAGCAGCCTAGCCGTGGCAGGGGTTAATGAAAAACTGTTTTTT. Protein product: CASSLAVAGVNEKLFF.